Listed below are T cell receptor beta chains from one sample, sequenced in a study of OX40 agonist ivuxolimab in advanced cancers. This table comes from immunoSEQ multiplex PCR, and its TCRdb copy is limited to in-frame clones, with some not included. The sample shows about 80,000 clones, approximately 91% of them seen only once. This specimen consisted of CD4+ or CD8+ T cells sorted from blood, obtained in a trial of the OX40 agonist ivuxolimab. All receptors come from an adult with an advanced solid tumor such as melanoma, head and neck, liver or kidney cancer. The CDR3 runs from the conserved cysteine through the conserved F or W. Each record gives: clone size, D gene, J gene, V gene, CDR3 protein, CDR3 DNA. A D gene is named only where the DNA matches it firmly. Size is stated for part of the rows, as once, few or many counts, or as a class when the clone is expanded.

clone_size: NA; d_call: NA; j_call: TRBJ1-1; v_call: TRBV19; cdr3_aa: CASSMGHNMNTEAFF; cdr3_nt: TGTGCCAGTAGTATGGGGCATAACATGAACACTGAAGCTTTCTTT
clone_size: NA; d_call: NA; j_call: TRBJ2-1; v_call: TRBV25-1; cdr3_aa: CASSEGQRTYNEQFF; cdr3_nt: TGTGCCAGCAGTGAAGGTCAGCGGACCTACAATGAGCAGTTCTTC
clone_size: NA; d_call: TRBD2; j_call: TRBJ2-3; v_call: TRBV7-9; cdr3_aa: CATGWVSGRAMDTQYF; cdr3_nt: TGTGCCACCGGATGGGTTAGCGGGAGGGCCATGGATACGCAGTATTTT
clone_size: NA; d_call: TRBD2; j_call: TRBJ2-2; v_call: TRBV11-3; cdr3_aa: CASSLRTSGDTGELFF; cdr3_nt: TGTGCCAGCAGCTTAAGGACTAGCGGGGACACCGGGGAGCTGTTTTTT
clone_size: NA; d_call: TRBD2; j_call: TRBJ2-1; v_call: TRBV10-3; cdr3_aa: CAISDNVGGSYNEQFF; cdr3_nt: TGTGCCATCAGTGACAATGTCGGCGGGAGTTACAATGAGCAGTTCTTC
clone_size: NA; d_call: NA; j_call: TRBJ2-5; v_call: TRBV21-1; cdr3_aa: CASSVKKGNQETQYF; cdr3_nt: TGTGCCAGCAGCGTAAAAAAGGGGAACCAAGAGACCCAGTACTTC
clone_size: NA; d_call: NA; j_call: TRBJ2-2; v_call: TRBV7-2; cdr3_aa: CASSLRGLRTGELFF; cdr3_nt: TGTGCCAGCAGCTTGCGGGGCTTGCGCACCGGGGAGCTGTTTTTT
clone_size: NA; d_call: NA; j_call: TRBJ1-4; v_call: TRBV25-1; cdr3_aa: CASSESGRASEKLFF; cdr3_nt: TGTGCCAGCAGCGAATCGGGTAGGGCCTCGGAAAAACTGTTTTTT
clone_size: NA; d_call: NA; j_call: TRBJ2-1; v_call: TRBV5-1; cdr3_aa: CASSFRGGGEQFF; cdr3_nt: TGCGCCAGCAGCTTTAGAGGGGGAGGTGAGCAGTTCTTC
clone_size: few; d_call: TRBD1; j_call: TRBJ1-6; v_call: TRBV7-9; cdr3_aa: CASSLVDRGSNSPLHF; cdr3_nt: TGTGCCAGCAGCTTAGTTGACAGGGGCAGTAATTCACCCCTCCACTTT
clone_size: NA; d_call: TRBD1; j_call: TRBJ2-1; v_call: TRBV6-1; cdr3_aa: CASRELQGSSYNEQFF; cdr3_nt: TGTGCCAGCAGAGAATTACAGGGGAGCTCCTACAATGAGCAGTTCTTC
clone_size: NA; d_call: NA; j_call: TRBJ1-1; v_call: TRBV7-9; cdr3_aa: CASSLSGGRGVSGTEAFF; cdr3_nt: TGTGCCAGCAGCTTATCCGGCGGCCGTGGGGTGAGTGGCACTGAAGCTTTCTTT
clone_size: NA; d_call: NA; j_call: TRBJ1-6; v_call: TRBV27; cdr3_aa: CASRGGVSYNSPLHF; cdr3_nt: TGTGCCAGCAGGGGGGGCGTCTCCTATAATTCACCCCTCCACTTT
clone_size: NA; d_call: NA; j_call: TRBJ1-3; v_call: TRBV7-6; cdr3_aa: CASSTGNTIYF; cdr3_nt: TGTGCCAGCAGCACCGGAAACACCATATATTTT
clone_size: once; d_call: NA; j_call: TRBJ2-3; v_call: TRBV18; cdr3_aa: CASSPVRTALTDTQYF; cdr3_nt: TGTGCCAGCTCACCAGTTCGGACAGCCTTAACAGATACGCAGTATTTT
clone_size: NA; d_call: NA; j_call: TRBJ2-4; v_call: TRBV5-3; cdr3_aa: CARSPLLSLAKNIQYF; cdr3_nt: TGTGCCAGAAGCCCTCTGTTGAGTCTAGCCAAAAACATTCAGTACTTC
clone_size: few; d_call: NA; j_call: TRBJ2-5; v_call: TRBV5-6; cdr3_aa: CASTTVDGKQETQYF; cdr3_nt: TGTGCCAGCACCACGGTGGACGGCAAACAAGAGACCCAGTACTTC
clone_size: NA; d_call: TRBD1; j_call: TRBJ1-2; v_call: TRBV30; cdr3_aa: CAWRHGTVSYYGYTF; cdr3_nt: TGTGCCTGGAGGCATGGGACAGTTTCCTACTATGGCTACACCTTC
clone_size: NA; d_call: TRBD1; j_call: TRBJ1-6; v_call: TRBV6-5; cdr3_aa: CASRYRDRGVSPLHF; cdr3_nt: TGTGCCAGCAGATACCGGGACAGGGGAGTCTCACCCCTCCACTTT
clone_size: NA; d_call: NA; j_call: TRBJ2-5; v_call: TRBV5-6; cdr3_aa: CASSLSIPGPKTQYF; cdr3_nt: TGTGCCAGCAGCTTATCTATACCCGGGCCCAAGACCCAGTACTTC
clone_size: NA; d_call: TRBD2; j_call: TRBJ2-7; v_call: TRBV27; cdr3_aa: CASSRLAGGGYEQYF; cdr3_nt: TGTGCCAGCAGCCGTTTAGCGGGAGGAGGCTACGAGCAGTACTTC
clone_size: once; d_call: TRBD1; j_call: TRBJ2-7; v_call: TRBV19; cdr3_aa: CASNPGQGVYEQYF; cdr3_nt: TGTGCCAGTAATCCGGGACAGGGAGTGTACGAGCAGTACTTC
clone_size: NA; d_call: TRBD1; j_call: TRBJ2-7; v_call: TRBV29-1; cdr3_aa: CSVVRDRAHEQYF; cdr3_nt: TGCAGCGTTGTGAGGGACAGGGCCCACGAGCAGTACTTC
clone_size: NA; d_call: TRBD2; j_call: TRBJ2-3; v_call: TRBV5-1; cdr3_aa: CASSLGGLAGQDTQYF; cdr3_nt: TGCGCCAGCAGCTTGGGGGGACTAGCGGGCCAAGATACGCAGTATTTT
clone_size: NA; d_call: NA; j_call: TRBJ2-2; v_call: TRBV19; cdr3_aa: CASSRYTGELFF; cdr3_nt: TGTGCCAGTAGTAGATACACCGGGGAGCTGTTTTTT
clone_size: NA; d_call: TRBD1; j_call: TRBJ2-1; v_call: TRBV7-2; cdr3_aa: CASSLRTGYNEQFF; cdr3_nt: TGTGCCAGCAGCTTAAGGACAGGGTACAATGAGCAGTTCTTC
clone_size: NA; d_call: NA; j_call: TRBJ2-2; v_call: TRBV4-3; cdr3_aa: CASSQDVRSTGELFF; cdr3_nt: TGCGCCAGCAGCCAAGATGTTCGGAGCACCGGGGAGCTGTTTTTT
clone_size: NA; d_call: NA; j_call: TRBJ2-3; v_call: TRBV7-8; cdr3_aa: CASSLDGGTDTQYF; cdr3_nt: TGTGCCAGCAGCTTAGATGGGGGGACAGATACGCAGTATTTT
clone_size: NA; d_call: NA; j_call: TRBJ2-7; v_call: TRBV28; cdr3_aa: CASSLYLGPTYEQYF; cdr3_nt: TGTGCCAGCAGTTTGTATTTGGGGCCCACCTACGAGCAGTACTTC
clone_size: NA; d_call: NA; j_call: TRBJ2-1; v_call: TRBV9; cdr3_aa: CASSVVGSDGEQFF; cdr3_nt: TGTGCCAGCAGCGTAGTGGGTAGCGACGGTGAGCAGTTCTTC
clone_size: NA; d_call: NA; j_call: TRBJ2-5; v_call: TRBV18; cdr3_aa: CASSFGTPQETQYF; cdr3_nt: TGTGCCAGCTCATTCGGGACCCCCCAAGAGACCCAGTACTTC
clone_size: NA; d_call: TRBD2; j_call: TRBJ2-5; v_call: TRBV28; cdr3_aa: CASSQTGTSGFQGTQYF; cdr3_nt: TGTGCCAGCAGCCAGACCGGGACTAGCGGCTTTCAAGGGACCCAGTACTTC
clone_size: NA; d_call: NA; j_call: TRBJ2-7; v_call: TRBV4-3; cdr3_aa: CASSQRTNYEQYF; cdr3_nt: TGCGCCAGCAGCCAAAGGACCAATTACGAGCAGTACTTC
clone_size: NA; d_call: NA; j_call: TRBJ2-1; v_call: TRBV7-9; cdr3_aa: CASSLGGTNSYNEQFF; cdr3_nt: TGTGCCAGCAGCTTAGGAGGGACGAACTCCTACAATGAGCAGTTCTTC
clone_size: NA; d_call: TRBD2; j_call: TRBJ2-5; v_call: TRBV6-5; cdr3_aa: CASSYSGGFGETQYF; cdr3_nt: TGTGCCAGCAGTTACTCGGGGGGGTTTGGAGAGACCCAGTACTTC
clone_size: once; d_call: TRBD1; j_call: TRBJ2-1; v_call: TRBV5-8; cdr3_aa: CASSLSTGPGVNEQFF; cdr3_nt: TGTGCCAGCAGCTTATCGACAGGGCCTGGGGTAAATGAGCAGTTCTTC
clone_size: NA; d_call: TRBD2; j_call: TRBJ2-1; v_call: TRBV5-1; cdr3_aa: CASSQASGRANEQFF; cdr3_nt: TGCGCCAGCAGCCAGGCTAGCGGGAGGGCCAATGAGCAGTTCTTC
clone_size: NA; d_call: NA; j_call: TRBJ2-2; v_call: TRBV9; cdr3_aa: CASSVAAGPNTGELFF; cdr3_nt: TGTGCCAGCAGCGTAGCGGCAGGACCTAACACCGGGGAGCTGTTTTTT
clone_size: NA; d_call: TRBD2; j_call: TRBJ2-5; v_call: TRBV7-2; cdr3_aa: CASSNREGLAGGKTQYF; cdr3_nt: TGTGCCAGCAGTAATAGGGAGGGCCTGGCGGGCGGAAAGACCCAGTACTTC
clone_size: NA; d_call: TRBD2; j_call: TRBJ2-5; v_call: TRBV6-1; cdr3_aa: CASSEKVAGGPWETQYF; cdr3_nt: TGTGCCAGCAGTGAAAAAGTGGCGGGAGGGCCATGGGAGACCCAGTACTTC
clone_size: NA; d_call: TRBD1; j_call: TRBJ1-5; v_call: TRBV6-5; cdr3_aa: CASRRQGLYQPQHF; cdr3_nt: TGTGCCAGCAGAAGACAGGGACTTTATCAGCCCCAGCATTTT
clone_size: NA; d_call: TRBD2; j_call: TRBJ2-1; v_call: TRBV30; cdr3_aa: CAWSVLRREAQEQFF; cdr3_nt: TGTGCCTGGAGTGTACTTCGGCGGGAGGCCCAGGAGCAGTTCTTC
clone_size: NA; d_call: NA; j_call: TRBJ2-1; v_call: TRBV6-5; cdr3_aa: CASSRRPRGEDEQFF; cdr3_nt: TGTGCCAGCAGTCGCCGACCTAGGGGGGAGGATGAGCAGTTCTTC
clone_size: NA; d_call: NA; j_call: TRBJ2-7; v_call: TRBV7-2; cdr3_aa: CASSLTPSSYEQYF; cdr3_nt: TGTGCCAGCAGCTTAACGCCTTCTTCCTACGAGCAGTACTTC
clone_size: NA; d_call: NA; j_call: TRBJ2-1; v_call: TRBV7-8; cdr3_aa: CASSLTINSGNEQFF; cdr3_nt: TGTGCCAGCAGCTTAACCATTAACTCGGGCAATGAGCAGTTCTTC
clone_size: few; d_call: TRBD2; j_call: TRBJ2-7; v_call: TRBV4-1; cdr3_aa: CASSQRATYSGSGEQYF; cdr3_nt: TGCGCCAGCAGCCAACGAGCAACGTATAGCGGGAGTGGCGAGCAGTACTTC
clone_size: once; d_call: TRBD1; j_call: TRBJ2-1; v_call: TRBV11-1; cdr3_aa: CASSLGQGSSGEQFF; cdr3_nt: TGTGCCAGCAGCTTGGGACAGGGTAGTAGTGGGGAGCAGTTCTTC
clone_size: NA; d_call: NA; j_call: TRBJ1-5; v_call: TRBV13; cdr3_aa: CASTLGGGQPQHF; cdr3_nt: TGTGCCAGCACTCTCGGGGGCGGTCAGCCCCAGCATTTT
clone_size: NA; d_call: NA; j_call: TRBJ2-7; v_call: TRBV27; cdr3_aa: CASSLSRQKRYEQYF; cdr3_nt: TGTGCCAGCAGTTTATCTCGACAGAAAAGGTACGAGCAGTACTTC
clone_size: NA; d_call: NA; j_call: TRBJ2-7; v_call: TRBV5-1; cdr3_aa: CASTPRGGQGHEQYF; cdr3_nt: TGCGCCAGCACCCCCAGGGGGGGGCAGGGCCACGAGCAGTACTTC
clone_size: once; d_call: TRBD2; j_call: TRBJ2-3; v_call: TRBV28; cdr3_aa: CASSRTGSGRGTDTQYF; cdr3_nt: TGTGCCAGCAGTCGGACAGGTAGCGGGAGAGGGACAGATACGCAGTATTTT
clone_size: NA; d_call: NA; j_call: TRBJ1-1; v_call: TRBV6-1; cdr3_aa: CASKTGSSGAFF; cdr3_nt: TGTGCCAGCAAAACAGGGTCATCTGGAGCTTTCTTT
clone_size: NA; d_call: NA; j_call: TRBJ1-5; v_call: TRBV5-7; cdr3_aa: CASSFIDRYNQPQHF; cdr3_nt: TGTGCCAGCAGCTTTATAGACAGGTACAATCAGCCCCAGCATTTT
clone_size: once; d_call: NA; j_call: TRBJ2-1; v_call: TRBV11-2; cdr3_aa: CASTVTRFLEESSYNEQFF; cdr3_nt: TGTGCCAGCACCGTCACGCGGTTTTTAGAAGAAAGCTCCTACAATGAGCAGTTCTTC
clone_size: NA; d_call: NA; j_call: TRBJ1-1; v_call: TRBV7-2; cdr3_aa: CASRLAPKENTEAFF; cdr3_nt: TGTGCCAGCAGGCTCGCTCCAAAAGAGAACACTGAAGCTTTCTTT